This is a list of T cell receptor beta chains from one sample in a study of response to subunit inactivated influenza vaccine. One entry per CDR3 protein, called by TCRdb with MiXCR from the RT-PCR reads. The sample lists hundreds of thousands of distinct CDR3 sequences; less than 10% were seen once. Sequencing was performed on PBMCs from blood, taken roughly 24 months after vaccination. Every receptor here comes from a man aged 50-75 years who received an inactivated influenza vaccine. CDR3s leave out the opening cysteine and the closing phenylalanine or tryptophan. The order of the fields is J gene, V gene, CDR3 protein.

>TRBJ2-5|TRBV3-1
ASSHDGLAGQETQY
>TRBJ2-1|TRBV18
ASSPTGEVNEQF
>TRBJ2-2|TRBV12-3/TRBV12-4
ASSLGPGGTGELF
>TRBJ2-7|TRBV4-3
ASSQDRQYEQY
>TRBJ1-1|TRBV6-5
ASGVREGAF
>TRBJ2-7|TRBV9
ASSVGGRPYEQY
>TRBJ2-7|TRBV7-2
ASSFSQGAYEQY
>TRBJ2-7|TRBV12-3/TRBV12-4
ASSFWGTRVEQY
>TRBJ2-1|TRBV6-2/TRBV6-3
ASNVGQPGFHEQF
>TRBJ2-1|TRBV20-1
SARDRPGAEQF
>TRBJ2-1|TRBV4-3
ASSPGLAGVTNEQF
>TRBJ2-1|TRBV10-3
AISEATGLGNEQF
>TRBJ2-7|TRBV29-1
SFVRDYEQY
>TRBJ1-5|TRBV10-3
AISEGVGPQH
>TRBJ2-1|TRBV5-5
ASSLAGQTYNEQF
>TRBJ2-1|TRBV10-3
AISEPAGAATYNEQF